This T cell receptor (beta chain) was identified during a study of shared clonotypes between healthy human individuals. Study conclusions and caveats: Among the subsets, naive ones generally showed larger estimated richness than memory ones.

Germline CDR1 reads MNHNS; CDR2 reads SASEGT. V gave up 7 bases and J gave up 1 base; unmatched junction bases: 7. The CDR3 spans 14 residues. In regard to this clone: Its antigen remains unknown.

The table came from immunoSEQ multiplex PCR; TCRdb's copy has only in-frame clones and leaves some out. Among about a million clones listed, around 76% were seen once. Input material: memory CD4+ T cells sorted from blood. Subset reported: CD45RA-negative fraction. The chain combines TRBV6-1 with TRBJ2-7; TRBD2 matches 7 bases. The clonotype was recovered from a man younger than 30 in good health. CDR3 amino acids: CASKYGGGSYEQYF. Written as DNA, the CDR3 is TGTGCCAGCAAGTACGGGGGAGGGTCCTACGAGCAGTACTTC.